The clone carrying this T cell receptor (beta chain) was detected only a few times. Its antigen is unknown. The data stem from a study of blood T cells in healthy people across ages. Study findings and constraints: The long-lived group displayed more naive CD4+ cells, plus higher diversity, than the aged donors did.

Germline V gene sequence: CDR1 DFQATT, CDR2 SNEGSKA (reference sequence). The V end was cut by 5 bases, the J end by 0 bases, with 8 bases between. CDR3 size: 13 residues. Primers used in a second PCR of about 6 to 12 cycles were a sample-barcoded 5' primer and a J-beta primer mix. One entry per CDR3 protein results from TCRdb running MiXCR on the 5' RACE reads. The table has roughly 720,000 distinct CDR3 sequences, roughly 53% seen once. The V gene is TRBV20-1, the J gene TRBJ2-1; possible D gene TRBD2, 6 bases. This sequence was found in an elderly man in good health. The source material was blood. The CDR3 nucleotides read TGCAGTGCTTGGCGGGACTCCTACAATGAGCAGTTCTTC. Protein: CSAWRDSYNEQFF.